This TCR beta chain derives from a study of neoadjuvant anti-PD-1 for oral cavity cancer. About the research overall: Non-progressing patients received a fourth nivolumab dose near day 43, then surgery on days 50-56.

Stage II-IVA oral cavity squamous cell carcinoma was new and untreated by systemic or radiation therapy. The patients had HPV-negative, locally advanced oral cavity squamous cell carcinoma. V was trimmed by 7 bases and J by 4 bases, leaving 10 bases between them. The CDR3 is 12 amino acids. Germline V gene lookup returns CDR1 MNHNY and CDR2 SVGAGI (reference sequence). This clone has just a few counts. This table comes from immunoSEQ multiplex PCR, and its TCRdb copy is limited to in-frame clones, with some not included. The data contain about 6,700 clones, around 77% of them singletons. The gene calls are TRBV6-6 and TRBJ1-2; D is possibly TRBD1 (6 bases). The sequence derives from a person between 35 and 79 years old with oral cavity squamous cell carcinoma. The material was PBMCs, obtained before nivolumab (anti-PD-1) treatment. CDR3 DNA sequence: TGTGCCAGCACCCGGGACATCTATGGCTACACCTTC. This encodes CASTRDIYGYTF.